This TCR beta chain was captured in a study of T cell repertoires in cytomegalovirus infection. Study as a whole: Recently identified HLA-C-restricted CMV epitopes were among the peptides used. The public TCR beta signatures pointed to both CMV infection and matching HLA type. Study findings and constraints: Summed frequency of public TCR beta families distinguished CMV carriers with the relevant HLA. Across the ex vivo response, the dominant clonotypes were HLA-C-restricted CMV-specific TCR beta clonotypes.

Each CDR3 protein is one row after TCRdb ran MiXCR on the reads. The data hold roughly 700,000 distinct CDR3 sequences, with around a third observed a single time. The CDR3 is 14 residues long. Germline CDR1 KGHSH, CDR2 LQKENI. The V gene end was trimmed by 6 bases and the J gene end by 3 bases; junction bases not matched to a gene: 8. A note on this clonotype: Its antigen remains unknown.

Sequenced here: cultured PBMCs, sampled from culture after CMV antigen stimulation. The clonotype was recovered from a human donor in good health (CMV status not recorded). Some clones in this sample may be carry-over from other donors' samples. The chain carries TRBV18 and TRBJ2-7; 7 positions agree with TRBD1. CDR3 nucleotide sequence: TGTGCCAGCTCGCCAGGACAGGAGAGCTACGAGCAGTACTTC. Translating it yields CASSPGQESYEQYF.